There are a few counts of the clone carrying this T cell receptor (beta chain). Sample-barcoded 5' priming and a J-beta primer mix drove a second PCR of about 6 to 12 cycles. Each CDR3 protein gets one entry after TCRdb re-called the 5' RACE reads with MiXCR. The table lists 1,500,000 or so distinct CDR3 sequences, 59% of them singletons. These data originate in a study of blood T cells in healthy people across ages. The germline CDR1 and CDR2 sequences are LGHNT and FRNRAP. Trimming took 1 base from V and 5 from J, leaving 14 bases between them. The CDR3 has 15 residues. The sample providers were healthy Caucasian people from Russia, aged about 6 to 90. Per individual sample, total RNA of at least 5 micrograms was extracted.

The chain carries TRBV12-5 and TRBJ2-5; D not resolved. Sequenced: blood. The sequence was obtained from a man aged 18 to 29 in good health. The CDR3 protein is CASGLGIDPVETQYF. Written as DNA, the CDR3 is TGTGCTAGTGGTTTGGGCATCGACCCGGTGGAGACCCAGTACTTC.